This T cell receptor (beta chain) was sequenced during a study of OX40 agonist ivuxolimab in advanced cancers. Some clones are missing from TCRdb's copy, which holds only in-frame ones; the method was immunoSEQ multiplex PCR. The sample shows 55,000 to 80,000 clones, about 80% of them seen only once. Details on this clone: The identical CDR3 is also encoded by other nucleotide sequences in the sample.

Sequenced material: CD4+ or CD8+ T cells sorted from blood, taken in a trial of the OX40 agonist ivuxolimab. The sequence was collected from an adult with an advanced solid tumor such as melanoma, head and neck, liver or kidney cancer.

The CDR3 nucleotides are TGTGCCAGCAGTCCCGACAGGGGGCGCAAGACCTTC. This codes for CASSPDRGRKTF. The chain employs TRBV6-5 and TRBJ1-2, with 10 bases matching TRBD1. CDR1 is MNHEY, CDR2 SVGAGI, per germline. With V trimmed by 5 bases and J by 14 bases, 8 bases remained unmatched. The CDR3 runs 12 residues.